The entry below describes one TCR beta chain. Its target is unknown. Indicated treatment: roughly 10-day PBMC culture with coronavirus spike peptide pools or control peptides (ViraFEST assay). The data were taken from a study of vaccination and CD4 T cells after COVID-19. The wider study: Testing by nasal swab PCR showed convalescent patients to be SARS-CoV-2 positive; nine were mild and one was severe. Each post-COVID sample was drawn after diagnosis, and the median interval was roughly 100 days (range 35 to 161).

Study-level results: Convalescent patients displayed spike mono-reactivity in 304 of 307 vaccine-specific clones.

Cultured CD4+ T-cell DNA underwent Oncomine TCR Beta short-read sequencing. Genomic DNA was taken out of cultured CD4+ T cells by extraction. TCRdb redid the calling of the PCR reads with MiXCR, one entry per CDR3 protein. This sample has 9,500 to 15,000 distinct CDR3 sequences; approximately 59% occur once, and the top ten carry about 12%. Germline V gene data show CDR1 as GTSNPN and CDR2 as SVGIG (reference sequence). The V end lost 3 bases, the J end lost 10 bases, and 13 bases lay between the germline ends. CDR3 length: 13 amino acids. The sequencing input was CD4+ T cells from blood, cultured in vitro. This chain connects TRBV30 to TRBJ1-6, with D possibly matching TRBD1 (6 bases). This receptor was identified in a human donor who had recovered from COVID-19. This chain's CDR3 is CAWSRTEFSPLHF. CDR3 in DNA: TGTGCCTGGAGCCGGACAGAATTCTCACCCCTCCACTTT.